The 4 T cell receptor beta chains presented below share a single source sample, sequenced in a study of blood T cell repertoires in COVID-19. TCRdb's table, derived via immunoSEQ multiplex PCR, lists solely in-frame clones and lacks some. The table lists approximately 300,000 clones, about four fifths of them singletons, with 0.95% to 1.5% in the top ten. Sequenced: peripheral blood. The source is a woman aged 50 to 65 with acute or convalescent COVID-19.

This clone was detected a few times. Other DNA sequences of this sample code for an identical CDR3. The chain links TRBV6-5 to TRBJ1-5; 9 bases fit TRBD1. The CDR3 is 15 amino acids. Germline V CDR1 and CDR2: MNHEY, SVGAGI. Trimming at V came to 7 bases and at J to 2 bases, leaving 6 bases not matched to a gene. DNA for the CDR3: TGTGCCAGCAACGGACAGGGGTCCGGCAATCAGCCCCAGCATTTT. Its translation is CASNGQGSGNQPQHF.

V usage is TRBV7-9 and J usage is TRBJ2-1; D gene uncertain. This CDR3 contains 12 residues. The ends were cut back, 5 bases at V and 6 bases at J, with 8 bases in the middle. Germline CDR1 and CDR2: SEHNR and FQNEAQ (reference sequence). This CDR3 is CASSPDINEQFF. CDR3 sequence (DNA): TGTGCCAGCAGCCCTGACATCAATGAGCAGTTCTTC.

The rearrangement uses TRBV2 and TRBJ2-5, with 7 bases lining up with TRBD1. V shed 5 bases and J 2 bases; nucleotides not matched to a gene: 5. Looked up from germline, CDR1 is SNHLY and CDR2 is FYNNEI. This CDR3 spans 14 amino acids. Here the CDR3 reads CASSFPGQQETQYF. The CDR3 DNA reads as TGTGCCAGCAGTTTTCCGGGACAGCAAGAGACCCAGTACTTC.

CDR3 DNA: TGTGCCAGCAGTGGCGCCACCGGGGGGCTCGACAACAATGAGCAGTTCTTC. Amino acids: CASSGATGGLDNNEQFF. This chain connects TRBV28 to TRBJ2-1; a weak D match, TRBD2 (7 bases). This CDR3 comprises 17 residues. Germline values: CDR1 MDHEN, CDR2 SYDVKM. Trimming shortened V by 5 bases and J by 5 bases, and 22 bases separated the two germline ends.